Shown below are 5 T cell receptor beta chains from a single sample sequenced in a study of memory CD4+ T cells and cytomegalovirus serostatus. TCRdb's copy holds only in-frame clones and misses some; the assay was immunoSEQ multiplex PCR. This table has about 64,000 clones, 70% to 80% appearing once. Single viable CD3+CD4+CD8-CD45RO+ cells were sorted as the memory CD4+ T cells. Material for sequencing was memory CD4+ T cells from blood. All receptors derive from an adult in good health and CMV-seronegative.

CDR3 nucleotides: TGTGCCACCAGCAGAGATCCCCCCCTCTCACTCTACGAGCAGTACTTC. This translates into CATSRDPPLSLYEQYF. The chain carries TRBV15 and TRBJ2-7; D not certain. Per germline, CDR1 LNHNV and CDR2 YYDKDF (reference sequence). The CDR3 extends over 16 amino acids. Trimming took 0 bases from V and 3 from J, leaving 15 bases between them.

The gene calls are TRBV2 and TRBJ1-4; 9 positions match TRBD1. V lost 7 bases, J lost 4 bases, and 4 bases stayed unmatched. Germline assignment: CDR1 SNHLY and CDR2 FYNNEI. This CDR3 is built from 14 residues. DNA for the CDR3: TGTGCCAGCACTGAGACAGGGGGTAATGAAAAACTGTTTTTT. Its protein is CASTETGGNEKLFF.

The CDR3 bases are TGTGCCAGAAGCTTGGGCCCCGGACAGGGGGGATTGAACACTGAAGCTTTCTTT. It specifies CARSLGPGQGGLNTEAFF. This chain connects TRBV5-3 to TRBJ1-1; 10 nucleotides line up with TRBD1. TRBV5-3 is annotated as an ORF whose role is uncertain. J gave up 0 bases and V 0 bases, and 8 bases lay outside the gene matches. The CDR3 totals 18 residues.

The rearrangement joins TRBV28 to TRBJ1-3; D not certain. The CDR3 contains 18 residues. Trimming pared 4 bases from V and 8 bases from J, leaving 27 bases between. CDR1 is MDHEN and CDR2 is SYDVKM in the germline V gene. CDR3 loop: CASSSPVGGRLRRDTIYF. CDR3 in DNA: TGTGCCAGCAGTTCCCCTGTGGGAGGGCGTTTGCGTAGGGACACCATATATTTT.

This clone was recorded only once. The chain carries TRBV7-9 and TRBJ1-1; D remains unclear. The CDR3 is made up of 13 amino acids. Trimming removed 0 bases from V and 6 bases from J, with 8 bases in between. Germline values: CDR1 SEHNR, CDR2 FQNEAQ (reference sequence). This chain's CDR3 is CASSLAGSPEAFF. The CDR3 bases are TGTGCCAGCAGCTTAGCAGGGAGCCCTGAAGCTTTCTTT. Full variable domain (outside the CDR3, taken from reference TRBV7-9 and TRBJ1-1): DTGVSQNPRHKITKRGQNVTFRCDPISEHNRLYWYRQTLGQGPEFLTYFQNEAQLEKSRLLSDRFSAERPKGSFSTLEIQRTEQGDSAMYLCASSLAGSPEAFFGQGTRLTVV.